This entry lists 27 T cell receptor beta chains sequenced from one sample in a study of blood T cells in healthy people across ages. Primed by a sample-barcoded 5' primer and a J-beta primer mix, a second PCR proceeded for about 7 to 11 cycles. Each CDR3 protein gets one entry after TCRdb re-called the 5' RACE reads with MiXCR. The sample lists about 1.1 million distinct CDR3 sequences; around two fifths were seen once. Input material: blood. Receptor source: a man aged 18 to 29 in good health.

About this clonotype itself: A junction boundary mismatches the germline segment, possibly from a read error. The chain employs TRBV2 and TRBJ2-3; D is ambiguous. CDR1 is SNHLY, CDR2 FYNNEI, per germline. The CDR3 is 12 residues long. For the CDR3, the DNA is TGTGCCAGCCCCGTGGCCAAAGATGCGCAGTATTTT. Translated, it gives CASPVAKDAQYF.

The chain joins TRBV7-8 to TRBJ2-7; D is uncertain. The CDR3 is made up of 13 amino acids. The ends were cut back, 10 bases at V and 7 bases at J, with 20 bases in the middle. Germline CDR1 SGHVS, CDR2 FQNEAQ. The CDR3: CATGRSSYNEQYF. CDR3 nucleotide sequence: TGTGCCACCGGACGAAGCTCCTACAATGAGCAGTACTTC.

The chain employs TRBV14 and TRBJ1-2; 9 bases are shared with TRBD1. CDR1 is SGHDN and CDR2 is FVKESK in the germline V gene. Trimming removed 0 bases from V and 8 bases from J; junction bases left unmatched: 7. This CDR3 spans 15 amino acids. The CDR3 loop is CASSQDRDRVYGYTF. DNA for the CDR3: TGTGCCAGCAGCCAAGACCGGGACAGGGTTTACGGCTACACCTTC.

V usage is TRBV24-1 and J usage is TRBJ2-6, with D perhaps TRBD1 (6 bases). CDR3 length: 19 amino acids. V was trimmed by 0 bases and J by 4 bases, leaving 18 bases between them. CDR1 and CDR2 (germline): KGHDR, SFDVKD. The CDR3 reads CATSDLVLQGNKGANVLTF. CDR3 DNA: TGTGCCACCAGTGATTTGGTCCTCCAGGGGAATAAAGGGGCCAACGTCCTGACTTTC.

This rearrangement joins TRBV10-3 to TRBJ2-1; 9 bases fit TRBD1. The CDR3 loop spans 14 amino acids. CDR1 is ENHRY, CDR2 SYGVKD, per germline. With 6 bases clipped from V and 6 bases from J, the junction kept 6 bases outside the gene matches. The CDR3 DNA follows: TGTGCCATCAGCCCCGGGGACAGGGTCAATGAGCAGTTCTTC. This translates into CAISPGDRVNEQFF.

This clonotype was counted only a few times. The chain couples TRBV12-3 or TRBV12-4 to TRBJ1-4, with 9 positions matching TRBD1. This CDR3 is 17 amino acids long. V lost 4 bases and J lost 7; bases outside the gene matches: 13. The CDR3 DNA is TGTGCCAGCAGTTCCGGGACAGGGAGGGCCCCAATTGAAAAACTGTTTTTT. It translates to CASSSGTGRAPIEKLFF.

This clonotype appeared a few times. V is TRBV5-5 and J is TRBJ2-3; D is unclear. The CDR3 runs 14 residues. Between the trimmed V and J ends, which lost 1 base and 3 bases, there was a span of 9 bases. CDR1 and CDR2 (germline): SGHKS, YYEKEE (reference sequence). CDR3 bases: TGTGCCAGCAGCTTGCGGAGTTCAACAGATACGCAGTATTTT. Its translation: CASSLRSSTDTQYF.

Ten or more counts support this clonotype. This chain links TRBV7-9 with TRBJ2-3; D might be TRBD2 (5 bases). Germline V gene lookup returns CDR1 SEHNR and CDR2 FQNEAQ (reference sequence). V lost 4 bases to trimming and J lost 6 bases, with 17 bases between them. There are 15 residues in the CDR3. In DNA form, the CDR3 reads TGTGCCAGCAGCTCCCGGACTCTGTTGTTCGATACGCAGTATTTT. Amino acids: CASSSRTLLFDTQYF.

This clonotype came up a few times. The chain combines TRBV9 with TRBJ1-1; D is unresolved. Germline CDR1 reads SGDLS; CDR2 reads YYNGEE. V was pared by 4 bases and J by 2 bases, with 9 bases between. CDR3 size: 13 residues. CDR3 DNA: TGTGCCAGCAGCCCAGTTGAAAACACTGAAGCTTTCTTT. Protein sequence: CASSPVENTEAFF.

This clonotype has more than one count but fewer than ten. The chain recombines TRBV4-2 with TRBJ1-5; the match to TRBD1 covers 8 bases. Germline V gives CDR1 LGHNA, CDR2 YNFKEQ. The CDR3 sequence is 17 residues long. Trimming removed 1 base from V and 4 bases from J; junction bases left unmatched: 9. The CDR3 loop is CASSQVSRTGLNQPQHF. CDR3 in DNA: TGTGCCAGCAGCCAAGTCTCCCGGACAGGGCTTAATCAGCCCCAGCATTTT.

The rearrangement uses TRBV20-1 and TRBJ2-1; 11 bases match TRBD2. CDR3 size: 16 residues. Germline values: CDR1 DFQATT, CDR2 SNEGSKA (reference sequence). After removal of 6 bases from V and 6 bases from J, the junction contained 13 bases not matched to a gene. The CDR3 region has the DNA TGCAGTGCCTGGGAGCCGGGACTAGCGGATTTCAATGAGCAGTTCTTC. Protein sequence: CSAWEPGLADFNEQFF.

This chain connects TRBV20-1 to TRBJ2-7; 9 nucleotides line up with TRBD2. Germline CDR1 is DFQATT and CDR2 is SNEGSKA (reference sequence). The CDR3 extends over 13 amino acids. The junction had 2 bases not matched to a gene; V was cut back by 2 bases and J by 3 bases. CDR3 in amino acids: CSARLAGHYEQYF. The CDR3 coding sequence is TGCAGTGCTAGACTAGCGGGGCACTACGAGCAGTACTTC.

This chain joins TRBV25-1 and TRBJ2-7, with D tentatively TRBD1 (6 bases). Trimming removed 1 base from V and 3 bases from J, with 10 bases in between. Germline lookup yields CDR1 MGHDK and CDR2 SYGVNS. The CDR3 is made up of 14 amino acids. The CDR3 sequence: CASSESSQGYEQYF. DNA of the CDR3: TGTGCCAGCAGTGAATCTTCACAGGGCTACGAGCAGTACTTC.

This clonotype was detected a few times. The chain uses TRBV7-3 and TRBJ1-2; D might be TRBD1 (5 bases). The germline V gene has CDR1 SGHTA and CDR2 FQGTGA. Deletions cut 5 bases from V and 6 bases from J, with 13 bases between. This CDR3 spans 13 amino acids. CDR3 amino acids: CASSAGGEDGYTF. In DNA, the CDR3 is TGTGCCAGCAGCGCGGGAGGGGAGGATGGCTACACCTTC.

The chain links TRBV11-2 to TRBJ1-1; tentatively, D is TRBD1 (5 bases). V was clipped by 4 bases and J by 0 bases, with 12 bases between them. Per germline, CDR1 SGHAT and CDR2 FQNNGV. This CDR3 is 15 amino acids long. The CDR3 sequence is CASSSSGGVNTEAFF. The CDR3 DNA follows: TGTGCCAGCAGCTCTTCCGGGGGGGTGAACACTGAAGCTTTCTTT.

The V and J genes are TRBV7-2 and TRBJ2-2; 15 positions match TRBD2. The junction had 3 bases not matched to a gene; V was cut back by 1 base and J by 6 bases. In germline, CDR1 is SGHTA, CDR2 FQGNSA. This CDR3 is built from 17 residues. CDR3 nucleotides: TGTGCCAGCAGCTTAGTGGGACTAGCGGGGGGATCCGGGGAGCTGTTTTTT. Translating it yields CASSLVGLAGGSGELFF.

This clonotype was picked up a small number of times. The V call is TRBV5-5, the J call TRBJ2-5; weak D call: TRBD2 (6 bases). V shed 4 bases and J shed 3 bases, with 13 bases lying between them. Germline V CDR1 and CDR2: SGHKS, YYEKEE (reference sequence). This CDR3 region has 14 residues. CDR3 amino acids: CASSPPGGEETQYF. The DNA for the CDR3 is TGTGCCAGCAGCCCCCCAGGCGGGGAAGAGACCCAGTACTTC.

This clonotype was observed a handful of times. The V and J genes are TRBV27 and TRBJ2-5; 9 bases are shared with TRBD1. From germline, CDR1 is MNHEY and CDR2 SMNVEV (reference sequence). The CDR3 totals 15 residues. The J segment lost 2 bases and the V segment lost 8 bases, leaving 9 bases of the junction unmatched. This CDR3 is CASSLTGGDQETQYF. In nucleotides, the CDR3 is TGTGCCAGCTCACTAACAGGGGGCGATCAAGAGACCCAGTACTTC.

Points on this clonotype: A read error may explain this, as a much larger clone is one base away. The CDR3 does not close with the conserved phenylalanine or tryptophan, likely indicating a read error. V usage is TRBV3-1 and J usage is TRBJ1-5, with D unresolved. Germline V gene sequence: CDR1 LGHDT, CDR2 YNNKEL (reference sequence). This CDR3 region has 13 residues. Between the trimmed V and J ends, which lost 4 bases and 0 bases, there was a span of 4 bases. CDR3 sequence reads: CASSRRSNQPQHL. The CDR3 bases are TGTGCCAGCAGCCGACGTAGCAATCAGCCCCAGCATTTA.

V and J are TRBV12-3 or TRBV12-4 and TRBJ2-3, with D maybe TRBD2 (7 bases). This CDR3 spans 13 amino acids. With 5 bases removed from V and 10 bases from J, the gap between germline ends came to 16 bases. This chain's CDR3 is CASSVVRGGAQYF. The CDR3 bases are TGTGCCAGCAGTGTAGTGAGGGGGGGGGCGCAGTATTTT.

The rearrangement joins TRBV18 to TRBJ2-3; D is undetermined. V was trimmed by 3 bases and J by 2 bases, leaving 12 bases between them. This CDR3 is 15 amino acids long. Germline V gives CDR1 KGHSH, CDR2 LQKENI. The CDR3 coding sequence is TGTGCCAGCTCACCCAAAGGGCCCTACACAGATACGCAGTATTTT. Encoded protein: CASSPKGPYTDTQYF. Full variable domain (rest looked up from reference TRBV18 and TRBJ2-3): NAGVMQNPRHLVRRRGQEARLRCSPMKGHSHVYWYRQLPEEGLKFMVYLQKENIIDESGMPKERFSAEFPKEGPSILRIQQVVRGDSAAYFCASSPKGPYTDTQYFGPGTRLTVL.

V is TRBV7-2 and J is TRBJ2-3, with unresolved D. CDR3 length: 14 residues. V was clipped by 2 bases and J by 6 bases, with 12 bases between them. The germline CDR1 and CDR2 sequences are SGHTA and FQGNSA. The CDR3 spells CASSLSIEGDTQYF. The CDR3, as DNA: TGTGCCAGCAGCTTAAGTATCGAAGGGGATACGCAGTATTTT.

A few counts support this clonotype. The chain joins TRBV20-1 to TRBJ2-1; D gene ambiguous. Trimming left V 5 bases short and J 4 bases short, with 18 bases between. The CDR3 contains 15 residues. Germline V lookup: CDR1 DFQATT, CDR2 SNEGSKA (reference sequence). The CDR3 is CSAPAWPTSYNEQFF. The CDR3 region has the DNA TGCAGTGCTCCCGCCTGGCCGACTTCTTACAATGAGCAGTTCTTC.

This sequence joins TRBV9 and TRBJ1-1; unclear D gene. Trimming removed 0 bases at V and 2 bases at J, with 8 bases between. The V gene's germline CDR1 is SGDLS and CDR2 YYNGEE. CDR3 length: 14 amino acids. The CDR3: CASSVDLSNTEAFF. The CDR3 DNA sequence: TGTGCCAGCAGCGTAGATCTCAGTAACACTGAAGCTTTCTTT.

This clonotype was seen only a few times. V is TRBV27 and J is TRBJ1-2; D ambiguous. Trimming took off 4 bases at V and 8 bases at J, with 8 bases between the two ends. Germline assignment: CDR1 MNHEY and CDR2 SMNVEV (reference sequence). The CDR3 has 11 amino acids. In DNA, the CDR3 is TGTGCCAGCAGTTCAGTGGCAGGCTACACCTTC. It translates to CASSSVAGYTF.

As to this clonotype: One end of the junction does not line up with germline, which may come from a read error. The chain links TRBV14 to TRBJ2-1; 11 bases fit TRBD2. From germline, CDR1 is SGHDN and CDR2 FVKESK. The CDR3 has 20 residues. DNA for the CDR3: TGCGCCAACAGCCAAGATGAGTCGGATCTAGCGGGGGGACTCTACAATGAGCAGTTCTTC. It yields the protein CANSQDESDLAGGLYNEQFF.

The gene calls are TRBV9 and TRBJ2-4; no reliable D call. The CDR3 is made up of 15 amino acids. In germline, CDR1 is SGDLS, CDR2 YYNGEE. Deletions cut 1 base from V and 4 bases from J, with 12 bases between. CDR3: CASSVSGIGKNIQYF. CDR3 sequence (DNA): TGTGCCAGCAGCGTAAGTGGGATAGGGAAAAACATTCAGTACTTC.